These 9 T cell receptor beta chains originate from one sample sequenced in a study of T cell repertoires in cytomegalovirus infection. Their cognate antigens are unknown. Each CDR3 protein is one row after TCRdb ran MiXCR on the reads. The repertoire holds under 150,000 distinct CDR3 sequences, with around 30% as singletons. The specimen comprised CD8+ T cells from cultured PBMCs, sampled from culture after CMV antigen stimulation. Receptors were obtained from a human donor in good health (CMV status not recorded). Some clones in this sample may be carry-over from other donors' samples.

V and J are TRBV6-6 and TRBJ1-1; no definite D call. Germline lookup yields CDR1 MNHNY and CDR2 SVGAGI (reference sequence). CDR3 length: 15 residues. Trimming pared 4 bases from V and 0 bases from J, leaving 12 bases between. Written as DNA, the CDR3 is TGTGCCAGCAGTTTACTCGGAGGAGTGAACACTGAAGCTTTCTTT. Protein sequence: CASSLLGGVNTEAFF.

This rearrangement joins TRBV11-2 to TRBJ1-1; unclear D gene. The V gene's germline CDR1 is SGHAT and CDR2 FQNNGV. CDR3 size: 13 residues. V was pared by 5 bases and J by 0 bases, with 7 bases between. DNA of the CDR3: TGTGCCAGCAGCGACAACTTGAACACTGAAGCTTTCTTT. Translating it yields CASSDNLNTEAFF.

This sequence joins TRBV7-2 and TRBJ2-1, with 7 bases lining up with TRBD2. The CDR3 loop spans 18 amino acids. Germline V gives CDR1 SGHTA, CDR2 FQGNSA. The trim removed 1 base at V and 0 bases at J, leaving 9 bases unmatched. CDR3 protein: CASSLDKWGGPSYNEQFF. Written as DNA, the CDR3 is TGTGCCAGCAGCTTAGATAAATGGGGAGGGCCCTCCTACAATGAGCAGTTCTTC. Full variable domain (missing parts from reference TRBV7-2 and TRBJ2-1): GAGVSQSPSNKVTEKGKDVELRCDPISGHTALYWYRQSLGQGLEFLIYFQGNSAPDKSGLPSDRFSAERTGGSVSTLTIQRTQQEDSAVYLCASSLDKWGGPSYNEQFFGPGTRLTVL.

This chain uses TRBV7-8 with TRBJ2-1; 7 bases fit TRBD1. The CDR3 is made up of 17 amino acids. The J segment lost 2 bases and the V segment lost 0 bases, leaving 7 bases of the junction unmatched. Germline loops: CDR1 SGHVS, CDR2 FQNEAQ. The CDR3 DNA is TGTGCCAGCAGCTTAGCTGGGACAGAAAGTGCCTACAATGAGCAGTTCTTC. It codes for CASSLAGTESAYNEQFF. Full variable domain (outside the CDR3, taken from reference TRBV7-8 and TRBJ2-1): GAGVSQSPRYKVAKRGQDVALRCDPISGHVSLFWYQQALGQGPEFLTYFQNEAQLDKSGLPSDRFFAERPEGSVSTLKIQRTQQEDSAVYLCASSLAGTESAYNEQFFGPGTRLTVL.

This clonotype occurred a few times. V usage is TRBV6-6 and J usage is TRBJ2-1; D possibly matches TRBD1 or TRBD2 (5 bases each). The CDR3 totals 14 residues. Germline V lookup: CDR1 MNHNY, CDR2 SVGAGI (reference sequence). Trimming removed 7 bases at V and 6 bases at J, with 16 bases between. The CDR3 DNA is TGTGCCAGCACCGGGAACGTCGGGACCAATGAGCAGTTCTTC. Its protein product is CASTGNVGTNEQFF.

This clonotype was found a few times. The CDR3 loop reads CASTPRLGGPQPQHF. The CDR3 DNA sequence: TGTGCCAGCACCCCCCGATTGGGGGGGCCTCAGCCCCAGCATTTT. The chain employs TRBV6-2 or TRBV6-3 and TRBJ1-5; D is perhaps TRBD1 (6 bases). V was pared by 7 bases and J by 6 bases, with 19 bases between. Germline V gives CDR1 MNHEY, CDR2 SVGEGT. This CDR3 is built from 15 residues.

This clonotype was observed at least ten times. This chain uses TRBV12-3 or TRBV12-4 with TRBJ2-5; 12 nucleotides line up with TRBD1. This CDR3 comprises 16 residues. V lost 6 bases, J lost 2 bases, and 7 bases stayed unmatched. CDR3 protein: CASSQWGQGAQETQYF. The CDR3 nucleotides read TGTGCCAGCAGCCAGTGGGGACAGGGGGCACAAGAGACCCAGTACTTC.

This clonotype turned up a few times. The chain employs TRBV2 and TRBJ2-5, with 10 positions matching TRBD2. The CDR3 loop spans 14 amino acids. Germline V gene data show CDR1 as SNHLY and CDR2 as FYNNEI. V was clipped by 6 bases and J by 2 bases; unmatched bases: 3. CDR3 protein: CASSGLADQETQYF. The CDR3 nucleotides read TGTGCCAGCAGCGGACTAGCGGATCAAGAGACCCAGTACTTC.

This clonotype turned up a few times. In DNA, the CDR3 is TGTGCCAGCAGTTTGGGGAGGACTGAAGCTTTCTTT. Encoded protein: CASSLGRTEAFF. The gene calls are TRBV28 and TRBJ1-1; no clear D gene. This CDR3 is built from 12 residues. Germline V CDR1 and CDR2: MDHEN, SYDVKM. V was pared by 3 bases and J by 5 bases, with 7 bases between.